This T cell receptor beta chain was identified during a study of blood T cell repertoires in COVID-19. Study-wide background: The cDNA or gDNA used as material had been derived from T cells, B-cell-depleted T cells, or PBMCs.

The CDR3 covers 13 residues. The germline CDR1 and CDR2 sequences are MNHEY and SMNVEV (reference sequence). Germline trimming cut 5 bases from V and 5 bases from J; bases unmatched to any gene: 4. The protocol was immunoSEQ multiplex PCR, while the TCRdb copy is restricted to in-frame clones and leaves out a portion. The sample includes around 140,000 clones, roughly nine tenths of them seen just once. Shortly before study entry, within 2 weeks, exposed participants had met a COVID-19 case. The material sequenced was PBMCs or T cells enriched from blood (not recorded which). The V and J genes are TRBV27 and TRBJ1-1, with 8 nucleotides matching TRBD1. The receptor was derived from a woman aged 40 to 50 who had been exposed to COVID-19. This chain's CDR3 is CASSVRGQTEAFF. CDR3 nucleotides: TGTGCCAGCAGTGTCAGGGGGCAAACTGAAGCTTTCTTT.